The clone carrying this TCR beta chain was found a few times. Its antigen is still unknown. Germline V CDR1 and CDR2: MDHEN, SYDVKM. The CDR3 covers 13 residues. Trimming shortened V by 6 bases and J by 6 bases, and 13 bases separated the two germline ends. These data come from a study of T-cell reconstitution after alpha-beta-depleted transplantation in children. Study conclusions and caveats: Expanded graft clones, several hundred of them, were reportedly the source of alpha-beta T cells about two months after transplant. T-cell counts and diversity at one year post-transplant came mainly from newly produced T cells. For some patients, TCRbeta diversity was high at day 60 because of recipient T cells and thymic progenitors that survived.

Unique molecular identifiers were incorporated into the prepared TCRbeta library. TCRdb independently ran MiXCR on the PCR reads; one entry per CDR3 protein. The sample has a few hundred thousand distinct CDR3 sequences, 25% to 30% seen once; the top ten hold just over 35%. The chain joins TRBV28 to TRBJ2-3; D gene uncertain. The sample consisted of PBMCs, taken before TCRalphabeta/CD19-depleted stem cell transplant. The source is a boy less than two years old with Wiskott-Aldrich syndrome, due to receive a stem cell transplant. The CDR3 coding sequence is TGTGCCAGCAGAGAATTCAGAATGGATACGCAGTATTTT. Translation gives CASREFRMDTQYF. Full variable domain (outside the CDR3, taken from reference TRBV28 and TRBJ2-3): DVKVTQSSRYLVKRTGEKVFLECVQDMDHENMFWYRQDPGLGLRLIYFSYDVKMKEKGDIPEGYSVSREKKERFSLILESASTNQTSMYLCASREFRMDTQYFGPGTRLTVL.